These 21 T cell receptor beta chains were all obtained from the same sample, sequenced in a study of T cell responses to AZD1222 COVID-19 vaccine. Using immunoSEQ multiplex PCR, the repertoire was profiled, and TCRdb retains in-frame clones only, with some absent. The table includes around 99,000 clones, 87% detected once. The sequenced sample was peripheral blood, obtained on day 0 of AZD1222 vaccination. The receptors originated from an adult in good health.

The DNA for the CDR3 is TGTGCCAGCAGTGAAGAGGCACAGATATACGAGCAGTACTTC. It translates to CASSEEAQIYEQYF. The chain is built from TRBV6-1 and TRBJ2-7; D gene uncertain. The ends were cut back, 1 base at V and 4 bases at J, with 11 bases in the middle. The CDR3 has 14 amino acids. Germline CDR1 reads MNHNS; CDR2 reads SASEGT.

This clone occurred a few times. This chain links TRBV7-9 with TRBJ1-2, with D unresolved. V lost 5 bases and J 3 bases, leaving 19 bases between the germline ends. This CDR3 has 16 amino acids. Germline CDR1 SEHNR, CDR2 FQNEAQ (reference sequence). Here the CDR3 DNA reads TGTGCCAGCAGCCAGCTTAGTTCAGAATCCTACTATGGCTACACCTTC. Amino acid sequence: CASSQLSSESYYGYTF.

This chain uses TRBV19 with TRBJ2-1, with 9 bases aligning to TRBD2. The V and J ends lost 4 bases and 6 bases, in that order; junction bases with no gene match: 4. CDR3 length: 14 amino acids. Germline loops: CDR1 LNHDA, CDR2 SQIVND (reference sequence). The CDR3 protein is CASSTGTSLNEQFF. As DNA, the CDR3 is TGTGCCAGTAGTACCGGGACTAGCCTCAATGAGCAGTTCTTC.

The V call is TRBV9, the J call TRBJ1-2; 8 nucleotides match TRBD1. Looked up from germline, CDR1 is SGDLS and CDR2 is YYNGEE. The CDR3 covers 14 residues. V shed 4 bases, J shed 4 bases, and the junction held 6 bases outside the gene matches. CDR3 residues: CASSWTGSSYGYTF. CDR3 DNA: TGTGCCAGCAGCTGGACAGGGAGTAGCTATGGCTACACCTTC.

The rearrangement links TRBV2 to TRBJ1-5; 8 nucleotides match TRBD1. This CDR3 is built from 13 residues. CDR1 is SNHLY and CDR2 is FYNNEI in the germline V gene. V dropped 6 bases and J dropped 7; count of bases not matched to a gene: 5. The CDR3 is CASRISGGQPQHF. Written as DNA, the CDR3 is TGTGCCAGCAGGATTTCAGGGGGCCAGCCCCAGCATTTT.

The chain couples TRBV28 to TRBJ2-7; tentative D call: TRBD1 (5 bases). The length of the CDR3 is 13 residues. Germline V CDR1 and CDR2: MDHEN, SYDVKM. V was clipped by 8 bases and J by 2 bases, with 13 bases between them. CDR3 nucleotide sequence: TGTGCCAGCGGGGCCCTACAGACCTACGAGCAGTACTTC. This translates into CASGALQTYEQYF.

The chain joins TRBV19 to TRBJ2-3; 8 bases match TRBD2. Germline V gene data show CDR1 as LNHDA and CDR2 as SQIVND (reference sequence). CDR3 size: 16 residues. Trimming at V came to 5 bases and at J to 2 bases, leaving 9 bases not matched to a gene. The CDR3 sequence is CASSAAPSGLTDTQYF. The CDR3 DNA reads TGTGCCAGTAGTGCCGCTCCTAGCGGGCTCACAGATACGCAGTATTTT.

This clone was observed once. The chain couples TRBV2 to TRBJ1-6; TRBD1 matches at 8 bases. Trimming took 7 bases from V and 10 from J; bases not matched to a gene: 12. The CDR3 runs 15 residues. Per the germline V gene, CDR1 is SNHLY and CDR2 is FYNNEI. CDR3 region: CASNLQGGEQSPLHF. As DNA, the CDR3 is TGTGCCAGCAACCTACAGGGGGGAGAGCAATCACCCCTCCACTTT.

The chain links TRBV19 to TRBJ1-2, with 11 bases identical to TRBD1. In germline, CDR1 is LNHDA, CDR2 SQIVND (reference sequence). The CDR3 extends over 16 amino acids. Trimming at V came to 2 bases and at J to 4 bases, leaving 6 bases not matched to a gene. The CDR3 region is CASSIPAGTGGYGYTF. CDR3 nucleotides: TGTGCCAGTAGTATACCAGCCGGGACAGGGGGCTATGGCTACACCTTC.

The chain uses TRBV6-5 and TRBJ2-3, with no clear D. Trimming left V 0 bases short and J 2 bases short, with 9 bases between. This CDR3 comprises 15 residues. CDR1 MNHEY and CDR2 SVGAGI come from the germline V gene. The CDR3 here is CASSYSDTHTDTQYF. As DNA, the CDR3 is TGTGCCAGCAGTTACTCCGACACCCACACAGATACGCAGTATTTT.

The V call is TRBV11-3, the J call TRBJ2-7, with 7 nucleotides matching TRBD1. The CDR3 length is 13 residues. The J segment lost 5 bases and the V segment lost 5 bases, leaving 6 bases of the junction unmatched. Germline V gene lookup returns CDR1 SGHNT and CDR2 YENEEA. CDR3 in amino acids: CASSVDRLNEQYF. CDR3 DNA: TGTGCCAGCAGCGTGGACAGGCTGAACGAGCAGTACTTC.

The J gene is TRBJ1-2, the V gene TRBV29-1; D not certain. Germline-derived CDR1 and CDR2 are SQVTM and ANQGSEA. V was cut by 4 bases and J by 8 bases, with 14 bases left in between. The CDR3 is 12 amino acids. CDR3 in amino acids: CSVGGGLEGYTF. Written as DNA, the CDR3 is TGCAGCGTTGGGGGAGGGCTGGAGGGCTACACCTTC.

This clone was picked up one time. The rearrangement uses TRBV28 and TRBJ1-4; 9 bases agree with TRBD1. This CDR3 comprises 14 residues. Trimming removed 2 bases from V and 10 bases from J; junction bases left unmatched: 5. In germline, CDR1 is MDHEN, CDR2 SYDVKM. The CDR3 bases are TGTGCCAGCAGTTTAGGGACAGGGCCCAGAAAACTGTTTTTT. Its protein product is CASSLGTGPRKLFF.

The J gene is TRBJ2-3, the V gene TRBV3-1 (or the pseudogene TRBV3-2), with no clear D. The germline CDR1 and CDR2 sequences are LGHDT and YNNKEL (reference sequence). V was cut by 1 base and J by 5 bases, with 10 bases left in between. This CDR3 has 14 amino acids. The CDR3: CASSQGGPQDTQYF. The CDR3 bases are TGTGCCAGCAGCCAAGGGGGTCCCCAAGATACGCAGTATTTT.

The rearrangement uses TRBV6-6 and TRBJ2-3; the D is unclear. The V gene lost 2 bases and the J gene lost 0 bases, with 9 bases spanning the gap. Per germline, CDR1 MNHNY and CDR2 SVGAGI (reference sequence). CDR3 length equals 15 residues. For the CDR3, the DNA is TGTGCCAGCAGTTACGGAATCGTCAGCACAGATACGCAGTATTTT. It is translated as CASSYGIVSTDTQYF.

This chain links TRBV7-3 with TRBJ1-2; D remains unclear. Trimming shortened V by 2 bases and J by 6 bases, and 16 bases separated the two germline ends. CDR1 is SGHTA, CDR2 FQGTGA, per germline. This CDR3 is 15 amino acids long. CDR3 nucleotide sequence: TGTGCCAGCAGCTTAGATCCGGCGGGCTTGAATGGCTACACCTTC. It yields the protein CASSLDPAGLNGYTF.

The chain uses TRBV9 and TRBJ2-3; D ambiguous. The V gene's germline CDR1 is SGDLS and CDR2 YYNGEE. V gave up 3 bases and J gave up 2 bases, with 10 bases separating them. This CDR3 has 14 residues. The CDR3 region is CASSGSGSTDTQYF. The CDR3 nucleotides read TGTGCCAGCAGCGGGTCCGGGTCCACAGATACGCAGTATTTT.

The chain combines TRBV4-3 with TRBJ2-5; 7 bases align to TRBD2. The CDR3 is 16 residues long. V lost 0 bases and J lost 4; bases outside the gene matches: 8. CDR1 LGHNA and CDR2 YSLEER come from the germline V gene. The CDR3 nucleotides read TGCGCCAGCAGCCAAGATGTCTTGGGGGGGAGAGAGACCCAGTACTTC. Protein: CASSQDVLGGRETQYF.

V is TRBV7-2 and J is TRBJ1-1; D may be TRBD1 (5 bases). Germline assignment: CDR1 SGHTA and CDR2 FQGNSA. The CDR3 extends over 14 amino acids. V was shortened by 2 bases and J by 1 base, with 8 bases between the two germline ends. The CDR3 bases are TGTGCCAGCAGCTTACAGGGTCGGAACACTGAAGCTTTCTTT. This encodes CASSLQGRNTEAFF.

This clone was detected only a few times. The rearrangement links TRBV6-1 to TRBJ2-7; TRBD1 matches 10 bases. The germline CDR1 and CDR2 sequences are MNHNS and SASEGT. Germline trimming cut 4 bases from V and 0 bases from J; bases unmatched to any gene: 9. This CDR3 region has 17 residues. CDR3: CASSVLGQGTASYEQYF. The CDR3 nucleotides are TGTGCCAGCAGTGTATTGGGACAGGGGACCGCCTCCTACGAGCAGTACTTC.

V usage is TRBV21-1 and J usage is TRBJ1-2. TRBV21-1 is assigned pseudogene status. CDR3 length equals 11 residues. The DNA of the CDR3 is TGTGCCACCGTCAAGAACTATGGCTACACCTTC. Its protein is CATVKNYGYTF.